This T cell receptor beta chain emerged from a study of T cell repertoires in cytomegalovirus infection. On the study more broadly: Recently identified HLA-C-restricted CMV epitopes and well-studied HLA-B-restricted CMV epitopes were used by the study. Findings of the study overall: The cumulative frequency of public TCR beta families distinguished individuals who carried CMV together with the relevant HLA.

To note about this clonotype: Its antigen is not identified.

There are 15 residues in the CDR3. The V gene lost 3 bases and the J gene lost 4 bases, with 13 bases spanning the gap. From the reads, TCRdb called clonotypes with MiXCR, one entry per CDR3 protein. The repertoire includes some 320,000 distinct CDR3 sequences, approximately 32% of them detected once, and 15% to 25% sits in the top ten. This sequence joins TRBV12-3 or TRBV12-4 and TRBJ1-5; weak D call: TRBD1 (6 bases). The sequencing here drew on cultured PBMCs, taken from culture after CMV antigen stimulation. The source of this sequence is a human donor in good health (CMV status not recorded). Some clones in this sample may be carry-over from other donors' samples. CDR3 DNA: TGTGCCAGCAGTTTGGGCGGGGGCTTGAATCAGCCCCAGCATTTT. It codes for CASSLGGGLNQPQHF.